The T cell receptor beta chain under discussion was sequenced for a study of T cell responses to AZD1222 COVID-19 vaccine. Libraries were prepared by immunoSEQ multiplex PCR; TCRdb keeps only in-frame clonotypes and omits some of them. Among approximately 110,000 clones, 85% to 90% were seen once, and the ten largest hold just under 4.5%. The length of the CDR3 is 13 residues. The germline CDR1 and CDR2 sequences are SNHLY and FYNNEI. V lost 4 bases to trimming and J lost 12 bases; unmatched junction nucleotides: 7. The clonotype comes from an adult who received the AZD1222 COVID-19 vaccine. The sequences come from peripheral blood, collected 28 days after the second AZD1222 dose. This chain connects TRBV2 to TRBJ2-1; 9 nucleotides agree with TRBD1. DNA of the CDR3: TGTGCCAGCAGTGGGACAGGGGAGGTAGGGCAGTTCTTC. Its translation is CASSGTGEVGQFF.